The 20 T cell receptor beta chains below all came from one sample that was sequenced in a study of tumor-infiltrating lymphocytes in primary liver carcinoma. The authors made TCR beta cDNA from 450 to 600 ng total RNA with a constant-region primer. Libraries for TCR beta were built through three nested multiplex PCR rounds, which together made up a slightly modified ARM-PCR procedure. TRBV1-TRBV30 forward and Cbeta reverse primers drove the first two approximately 10-cycle rounds. TCRdb re-called the multiplex PCR reads with MiXCR, one entry per CDR3 protein. This table holds around 330,000 distinct CDR3 sequences, 50% to 70% found once. Unsorted whole blood served as the source of blood RNA, and germline DNA was extracted as well. Sequenced input: peripheral blood. The receptors stem from a man aged 40-50 years with primary liver carcinoma and hepatitis B virus infection.

This chain links TRBV16 with TRBJ1-1; D may be TRBD1 (5 bases). The CDR3 contains 16 residues. Germline loops: CDR1 KGHSY, CDR2 FQNENV. V was shortened by 2 bases and J by 0 bases, with 13 bases between the two germline ends. The CDR3 protein is CASSQNDGGVNTEAFF. The DNA for the CDR3 is TGTGCCAGCAGCCAAAACGACGGAGGGGTGAACACTGAAGCTTTCTTT.

A note on this clonotype: A read error may account for a junction end that differs from germline. This chain connects TRBV11-2 to TRBJ2-7; tentative D call: TRBD2 (6 bases). Germline V gene sequence: CDR1 SGHAT, CDR2 FQNNGV. This CDR3 contains 13 residues. The DNA of the CDR3 is TGTGTCAGCAGTTTAGATCGGGGGTTGGAGCGGTACTTC. Residues: CVSSLDRGLERYF.

The V gene is TRBV6-2 or TRBV6-3, the J gene TRBJ1-2, with D possibly being TRBD1 (6 bases). The CDR3 is made up of 14 amino acids. Germline assignment: CDR1 MNHEY and CDR2 SVGEGT. V was shortened by 6 bases and J by 7 bases, with 18 bases between the two germline ends. The CDR3 DNA sequence: TGTGCCAGCAGCCCCTCCGGGGGCAAGGGTGGCTACACCTTC. This codes for CASSPSGGKGGYTF.

A few counts support this clonotype. The chain couples TRBV30 to TRBJ2-1; unclear D gene. CDR1 and CDR2 (germline): GTSNPN, SVGIG (reference sequence). The germline V and J ends were trimmed by 0 bases and 1 base, with 10 bases remaining between them. The CDR3 has 15 amino acids. Here the CDR3 DNA reads TGTGCCTGGAGTGTCGTGGGATTATCCTACAATGAGCAGTTCTTC. Amino acid sequence: CAWSVVGLSYNEQFF.

In the case of this clonotype: One end of the junction does not line up with germline, which may come from a read error. The chain joins TRBV6-1 to TRBJ2-3; 7 positions match TRBD2. The germline V gene encodes CDR1 MNHNS and CDR2 SASEGT. The CDR3 totals 15 residues. The CDR3 protein is CACSDVSRGADTQYF. As DNA, the CDR3 is TGTGCCTGCAGTGATGTCAGCCGGGGGGCAGATACGCAGTATTTT.

Ten or more counts support this clonotype. The V gene is TRBV12-3 or TRBV12-4, the J gene TRBJ1-5, with D maybe TRBD1 (5 bases). Trimming pared 6 bases from V and 0 bases from J, leaving 18 bases between. The CDR3 has 17 residues. CDR3 sequence reads: CASSDQPTDYSNQPQHF. CDR3 DNA: TGTGCCAGCAGCGACCAACCGACAGACTATAGCAATCAGCCCCAGCATTTT.

This clonotype was seen a handful of times. A read error may explain this, as a much larger clone is one base away. DNA for the CDR3: TGTACCAGCAGCCGCCGACAGGGTCGCTCCTACAATGAGCAGTTCTTC. This codes for CTSSRRQGRSYNEQFF. The chain combines TRBV6-2 or TRBV6-3 with TRBJ2-1; 7 bases fit TRBD1. Germline lookup yields CDR1 MNHEY and CDR2 SVGEGT. This CDR3 is built from 16 residues.

Notes on this clonotype: Germline is not matched at one junction end, which may reflect a read error. J is TRBJ2-7 and V is TRBV11-1; no firm D call. Germline V gene lookup returns CDR1 SGHAT and CDR2 FQDESV (reference sequence). The CDR3 loop spans 14 amino acids. As DNA, the CDR3 is TGTGCCAGCAGTCAACGACTTGTTTCCCACGAGCGGTACTTC. Protein sequence: CASSQRLVSHERYF.

A remark on this clonotype: One end of the junction is discordant with germline, which a read error may explain. V and J are TRBV11-1 and TRBJ2-7; 7 bases line up with TRBD2. CDR3 length: 15 residues. The V gene's germline CDR1 is SGHAT and CDR2 FQDESV (reference sequence). CDR3 sequence (DNA): TGTGTCAGCAGCCCAGTGGGAGGGCCTCACTACGAGCAGTACTTC. Its protein is CVSSPVGGPHYEQYF.

A remark on this clonotype: The junction and the germline gene differ at one end; a read error may be behind it. The J gene is TRBJ2-1, the V gene TRBV11-2, with TRBD2 matching 7 bases. This CDR3 has 15 residues. Germline-derived CDR1 and CDR2 are SGHAT and FQNNGV. CDR3 DNA sequence: TGTGCCAGCAGTATAGGACTAGTCTTGGCCAATGGGCAGTTCTTC. Protein: CASSIGLVLANGQFF.

As for this clonotype: A much larger clone lies a single base off, so this may be a read error. V gene TRBV6-2 or TRBV6-3 combines with J gene TRBJ2-2; the D gene is possibly TRBD1 (5 bases). The CDR3 is made up of 13 amino acids. CDR1 is MNHEY, CDR2 SVGEGT, per germline. V lost 4 bases and J 7 bases, leaving 10 bases between the germline ends. CDR3 sequence (DNA): TGTGCCAGCAGTTGGACGGACATCGGGGAGCTGTTTTTT. It is translated as CASSWTDIGELFF.

This clonotype has a handful of counts. The chain's CDR3 is CASVQGNTIYF. CDR3 DNA sequence: TGTGCCAGCGTGCAGGGAAACACCATATATTTT. The V call is TRBV7-3, the J call TRBJ1-3; D not resolved. CDR3 length: 11 amino acids. Per germline, CDR1 SGHTA and CDR2 FQGTGA. The V end was cut by 8 bases, the J end by 4 bases, with 6 bases between.

As concerns this clonotype: A much more abundant neighbour one base away suggests this may be a read error. The J gene is TRBJ2-7, the V gene TRBV4-2, with D tentatively TRBD1 (6 bases). This CDR3 contains 14 residues. CDR1 and CDR2 (germline): LGHNA, YNFKEQ. The DNA for the CDR3 is TGTGCCAGCAGCCAAGCCACAGGGTGGGGCGAGCACTACTTC. Protein sequence: CASSQATGWGEHYF.

In regard to this clonotype: The germline gene is not matched at one end of the junction; a read error may be the cause. The CDR3 reads CASSLGQESYEQYF. The CDR3 region has the DNA TGTGCCAGCAGTTTAGGACAGGAGTCCTACGAGCAGTACTTC. The J gene is TRBJ2-7, the V gene TRBV7-9; 7 bases map to TRBD1. The CDR3 consists of 14 residues. CDR1 is SEHNR and CDR2 is FQNEAQ in the germline V gene (reference sequence). Full variable domain (missing parts from reference TRBV7-9 and TRBJ2-7): DTGVSQNPRHKITKRGQNVTFRCDPISEHNRLYWYRQTLGQGPEFLTYFQNEAQLEKSRLLSDRFSAERPKGSFSTLEIQRTEQGDSAMYLCASSLGQESYEQYFGPGTRLTVT.

As to this clonotype: This may arise from a read error, as a much more abundant clone is one base away. The CDR3 here is CSGIGQHFERYF. DNA of the CDR3: TGCAGCGGGATTGGACAGCACTTCGAGCGGTACTTC. The chain has TRBV29-1 and TRBJ2-7; weak D call: TRBD1 (6 bases). The CDR3 covers 12 residues. The germline V gene encodes CDR1 SQVTM and CDR2 ANQGSEA.

Turning to this clonotype: With a much larger clone just one base away, this may be a read error. The chain couples TRBV6-2 or TRBV6-3 to TRBJ2-7, with D tentatively TRBD2 (5 bases). Germline loops: CDR1 MNHEY, CDR2 SVGEGT. This CDR3 has 14 residues. The CDR3 DNA follows: TGTGCCGGCAGCCGGGAACGGGCATCCTACGAGCAGTACTTC. It is translated as CAGSRERASYEQYF.

Remarks on this clonotype: Given a much more abundant clone one base away, this may be a read error. The chain carries TRBV5-1 and TRBJ1-1; D is uncertain. Trimming left V 0 bases short and J 7 bases short, with 19 bases between. CDR1 and CDR2 from the germline V gene are SGHRS and YFSETQ. The CDR3 length is 16 residues. This CDR3 reads CASSLGRPLGSIEAFF. CDR3 in DNA: TGCGCCAGCAGCTTGGGCAGACCCCTGGGATCCATTGAAGCTTTCTTT. The full variable domain, completed using reference TRBV5-1 and TRBJ1-1, is KAGVTQTPRYLIKTRGQQVTLSCSPISGHRSVSWYQQTPGQGLQFLFEYFSETQRNKGNFPGRFSGRQFSNSRSEMNVSTLELGDSALYLCASSLGRPLGSIEAFFGQGTRLTVV.

The chain recombines TRBV6-2 or TRBV6-3 with TRBJ2-4; D may match TRBD1 or TRBD2 (6 bases each). Looked up from germline, CDR1 is MNHEY and CDR2 is SVGEGT. The CDR3 loop spans 18 amino acids. V was trimmed by 6 bases and J by 0 bases, leaving 21 bases between them. In DNA form, the CDR3 reads TGTGCCAGCAGCTCCAGGAGGGGGTTTGGGATAGCCAAAAACATTCAGTACTTC. Translating gives CASSSRRGFGIAKNIQYF.

Concerning this clonotype: The germline gene is not matched at one end of the junction; a read error may be the cause. V usage is TRBV5-6 and J usage is TRBJ2-1, with 11 bases fitting TRBD2. Germline V gene sequence: CDR1 SGHDT, CDR2 YYEEEE. There are 16 residues in the CDR3. The CDR3 spells CASSRSGLAAYDEQFF. The DNA for the CDR3 is TGTGCCAGCAGCAGGTCGGGACTAGCGGCCTACGATGAGCAGTTCTTC.

This chain connects TRBV7-9 to TRBJ2-2; D may be TRBD1 (5 bases). In germline, CDR1 is SEHNR, CDR2 FQNEAQ (reference sequence). There are 13 residues in the CDR3. Trimming took off 6 bases at V and 9 bases at J, with 14 bases between the two ends. The DNA for the CDR3 is TGTGCCAGCAGTTTACCAGGGCCCAGGGAGCTGTTTTTT. This codes for CASSLPGPRELFF.